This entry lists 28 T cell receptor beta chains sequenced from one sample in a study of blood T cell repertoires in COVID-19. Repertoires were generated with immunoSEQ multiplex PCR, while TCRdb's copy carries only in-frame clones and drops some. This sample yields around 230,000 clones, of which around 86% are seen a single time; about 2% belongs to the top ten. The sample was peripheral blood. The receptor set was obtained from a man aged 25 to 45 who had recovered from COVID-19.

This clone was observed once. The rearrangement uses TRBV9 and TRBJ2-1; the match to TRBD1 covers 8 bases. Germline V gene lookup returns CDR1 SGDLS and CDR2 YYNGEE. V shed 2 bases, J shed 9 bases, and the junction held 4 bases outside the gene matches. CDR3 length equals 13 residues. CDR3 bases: TGTGCCAGCAGCGTTGGGGGGACAGGTGAGCAGTTCTTC. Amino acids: CASSVGGTGEQFF.

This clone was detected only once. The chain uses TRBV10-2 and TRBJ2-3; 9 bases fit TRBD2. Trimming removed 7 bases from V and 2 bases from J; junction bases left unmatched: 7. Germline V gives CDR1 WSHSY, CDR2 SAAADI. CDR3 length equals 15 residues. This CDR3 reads CASTGLARDTDTQYF. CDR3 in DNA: TGCGCCAGCACTGGACTAGCGAGGGACACAGATACGCAGTATTTT.

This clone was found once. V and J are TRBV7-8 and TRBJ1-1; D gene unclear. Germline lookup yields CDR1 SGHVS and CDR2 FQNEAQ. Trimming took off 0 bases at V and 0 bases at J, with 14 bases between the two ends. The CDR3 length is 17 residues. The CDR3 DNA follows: TGTGCCAGCAGCTTAGCGCACAGCCTAATAATGAACACTGAAGCTTTCTTT. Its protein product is CASSLAHSLIMNTEAFF.

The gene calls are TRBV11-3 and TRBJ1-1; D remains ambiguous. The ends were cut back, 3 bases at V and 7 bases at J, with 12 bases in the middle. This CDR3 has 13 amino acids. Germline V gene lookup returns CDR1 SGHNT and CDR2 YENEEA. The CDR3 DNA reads TGTGCCAGCAGCTTGTGGGTAGGAGGTGAAGCTTTCTTT. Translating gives CASSLWVGGEAFF.

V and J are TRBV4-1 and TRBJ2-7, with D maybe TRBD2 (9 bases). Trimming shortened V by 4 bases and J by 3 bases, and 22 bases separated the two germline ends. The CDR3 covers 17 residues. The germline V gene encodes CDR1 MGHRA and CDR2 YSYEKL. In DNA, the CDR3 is TGCGCCAGCAGCCCGGCGGGAGGGACAGGACCCATCTACGAGCAGTACTTC. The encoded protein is CASSPAGGTGPIYEQYF.

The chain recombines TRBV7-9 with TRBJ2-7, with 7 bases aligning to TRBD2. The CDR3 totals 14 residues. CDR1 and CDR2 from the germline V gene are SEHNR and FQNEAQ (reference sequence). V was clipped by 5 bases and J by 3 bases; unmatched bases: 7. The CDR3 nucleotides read TGTGCCAGCAGCCCTATAGGCGGGGGCTACGAGCAGTACTTC. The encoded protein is CASSPIGGGYEQYF.

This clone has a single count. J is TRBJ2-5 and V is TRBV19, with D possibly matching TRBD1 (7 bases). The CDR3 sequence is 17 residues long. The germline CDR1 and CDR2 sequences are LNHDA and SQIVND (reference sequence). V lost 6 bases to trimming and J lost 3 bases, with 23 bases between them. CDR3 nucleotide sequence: TGTGCCAGTAGCCTCAGGGGGGCCCCGGGCCCCAAAGAGACCCAGTACTTC. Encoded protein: CASSLRGAPGPKETQYF.

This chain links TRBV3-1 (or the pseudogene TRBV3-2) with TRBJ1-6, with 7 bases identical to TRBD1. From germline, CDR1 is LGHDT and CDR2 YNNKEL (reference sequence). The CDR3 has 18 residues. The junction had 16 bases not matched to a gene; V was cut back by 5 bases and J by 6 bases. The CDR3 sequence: CASSASSLVGGGNSPLHF. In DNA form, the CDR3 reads TGTGCCAGCAGCGCCAGTTCCCTAGTAGGGGGCGGTAATTCACCCCTCCACTTT.

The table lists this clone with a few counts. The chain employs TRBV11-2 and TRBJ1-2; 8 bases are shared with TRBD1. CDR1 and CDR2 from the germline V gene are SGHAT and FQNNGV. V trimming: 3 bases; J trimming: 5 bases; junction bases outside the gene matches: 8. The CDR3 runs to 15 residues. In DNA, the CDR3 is TGTGCCAGCAGCTTTCCAGGGGGCTTAGGATATGGCTACACCTTC. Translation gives CASSFPGGLGYGYTF.

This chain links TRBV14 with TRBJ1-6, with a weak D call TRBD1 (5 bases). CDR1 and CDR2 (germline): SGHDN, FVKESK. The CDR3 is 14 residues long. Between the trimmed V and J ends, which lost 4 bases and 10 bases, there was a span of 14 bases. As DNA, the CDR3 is TGTGCCAGCAGCCCGAAAGCAGGGAAATCACCCCTCCACTTT. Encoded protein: CASSPKAGKSPLHF.

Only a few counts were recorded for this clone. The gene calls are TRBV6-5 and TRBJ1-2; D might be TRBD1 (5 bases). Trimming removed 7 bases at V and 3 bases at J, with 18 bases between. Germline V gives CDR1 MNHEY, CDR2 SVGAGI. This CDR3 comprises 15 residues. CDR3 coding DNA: TGTGCCAGCATCCAGGGTGGGTCTGGGGACTATGGCTACACCTTC. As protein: CASIQGGSGDYGYTF.

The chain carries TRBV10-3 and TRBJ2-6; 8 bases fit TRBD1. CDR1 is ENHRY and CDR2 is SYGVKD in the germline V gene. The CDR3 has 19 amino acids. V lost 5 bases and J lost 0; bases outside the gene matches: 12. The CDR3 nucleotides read TGTGCCATCAGTAGGTGGTCCGGGACAGGATACTCTGGGGCCAACGTCCTGACTTTC. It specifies CAISRWSGTGYSGANVLTF.

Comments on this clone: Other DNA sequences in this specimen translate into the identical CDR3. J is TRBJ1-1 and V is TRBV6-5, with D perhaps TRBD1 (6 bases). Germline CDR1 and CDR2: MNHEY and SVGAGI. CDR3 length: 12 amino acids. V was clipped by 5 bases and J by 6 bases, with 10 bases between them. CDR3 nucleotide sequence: TGTGCCAGCAGTACAGGGCTGTCTGAAGCTTTCTTT. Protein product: CASSTGLSEAFF.

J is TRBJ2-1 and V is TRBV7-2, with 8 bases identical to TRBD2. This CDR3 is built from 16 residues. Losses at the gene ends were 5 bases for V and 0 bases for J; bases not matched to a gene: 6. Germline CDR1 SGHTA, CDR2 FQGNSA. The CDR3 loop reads CASSGGTSGSYNEQFF. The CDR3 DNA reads TGTGCCAGCAGCGGGGGTACTAGCGGCTCCTACAATGAGCAGTTCTTC.

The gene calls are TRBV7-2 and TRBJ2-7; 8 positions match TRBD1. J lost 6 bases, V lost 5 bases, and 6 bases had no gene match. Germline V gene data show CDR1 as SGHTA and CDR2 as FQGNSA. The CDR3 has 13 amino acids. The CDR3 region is CASSLLGQGEQYF. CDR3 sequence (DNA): TGTGCCAGCAGCCTCCTTGGACAGGGCGAGCAGTACTTC.

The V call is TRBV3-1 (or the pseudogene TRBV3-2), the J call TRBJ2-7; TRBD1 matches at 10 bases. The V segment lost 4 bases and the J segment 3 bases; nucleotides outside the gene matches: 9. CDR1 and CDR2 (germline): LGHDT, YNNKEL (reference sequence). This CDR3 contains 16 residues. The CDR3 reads CASSPRDRGGDYEQYF. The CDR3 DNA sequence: TGTGCCAGCAGCCCCCGGGACAGGGGAGGAGACTACGAGCAGTACTTC.

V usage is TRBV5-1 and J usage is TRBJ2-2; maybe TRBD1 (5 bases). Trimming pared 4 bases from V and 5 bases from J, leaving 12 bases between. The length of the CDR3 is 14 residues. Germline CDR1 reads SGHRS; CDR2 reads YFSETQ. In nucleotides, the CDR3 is TGCGCCAGCAGCGCTATGACAGATACCGGGGAGCTGTTTTTT. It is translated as CASSAMTDTGELFF. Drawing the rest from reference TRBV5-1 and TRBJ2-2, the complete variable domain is KAGVTQTPRYLIKTRGQQVTLSCSPISGHRSVSWYQQTPGQGLQFLFEYFSETQRNKGNFPGRFSGRQFSNSRSEMNVSTLELGDSALYLCASSAMTDTGELFFGEGSRLTVL.

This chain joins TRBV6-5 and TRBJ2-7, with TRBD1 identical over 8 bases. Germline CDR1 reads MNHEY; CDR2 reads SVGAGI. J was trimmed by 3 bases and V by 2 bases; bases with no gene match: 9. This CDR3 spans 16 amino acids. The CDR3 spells CASSYNTGGRLYEQYF. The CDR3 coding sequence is TGTGCCAGCAGTTACAATACAGGGGGGAGACTCTACGAGCAGTACTTC.

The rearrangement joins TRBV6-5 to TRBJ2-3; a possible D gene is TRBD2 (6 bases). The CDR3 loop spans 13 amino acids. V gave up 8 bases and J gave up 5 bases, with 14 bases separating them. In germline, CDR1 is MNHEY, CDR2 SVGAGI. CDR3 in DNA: TGTGCCAGCTCCCGCGGGGAGGAAGATACGCAGTATTTT. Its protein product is CASSRGEEDTQYF.

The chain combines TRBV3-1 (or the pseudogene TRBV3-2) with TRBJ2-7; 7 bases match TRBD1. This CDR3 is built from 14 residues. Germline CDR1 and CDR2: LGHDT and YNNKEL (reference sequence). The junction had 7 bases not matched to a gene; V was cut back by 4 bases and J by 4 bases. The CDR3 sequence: CASSPRGGRYEQYF. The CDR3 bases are TGTGCCAGCAGCCCGAGAGGGGGCAGGTACGAGCAGTACTTC.

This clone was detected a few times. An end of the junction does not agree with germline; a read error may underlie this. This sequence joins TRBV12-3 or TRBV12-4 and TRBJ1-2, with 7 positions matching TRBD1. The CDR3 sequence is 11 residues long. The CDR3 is CASRSMAGGAF. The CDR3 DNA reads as TGTGCCAGCAGGTCGATGGCAGGGGGTGCCTTC.

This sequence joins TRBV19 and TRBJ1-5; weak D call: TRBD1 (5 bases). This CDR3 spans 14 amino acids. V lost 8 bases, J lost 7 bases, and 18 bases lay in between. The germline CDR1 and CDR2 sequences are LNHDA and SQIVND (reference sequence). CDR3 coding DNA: TGTGCCAGTGTAACTTCGACAGTCAGGCAGCCCCAGCATTTT. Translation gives CASVTSTVRQPQHF.

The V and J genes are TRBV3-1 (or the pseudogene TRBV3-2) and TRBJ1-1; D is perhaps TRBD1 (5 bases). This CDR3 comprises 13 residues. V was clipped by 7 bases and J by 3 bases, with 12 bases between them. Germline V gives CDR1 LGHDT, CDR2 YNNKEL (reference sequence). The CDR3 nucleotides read TGTGCCAGCACCACGGGGGGGTACACTGAAGCTTTCTTT. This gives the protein CASTTGGYTEAFF.

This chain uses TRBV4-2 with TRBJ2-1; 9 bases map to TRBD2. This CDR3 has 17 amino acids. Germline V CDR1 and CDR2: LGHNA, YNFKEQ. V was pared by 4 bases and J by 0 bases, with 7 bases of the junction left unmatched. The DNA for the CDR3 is TGTGCCAGCAGCCCGGCGGCTAGCGGGGTCTCCTACAATGAGCAGTTCTTC. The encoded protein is CASSPAASGVSYNEQFF.

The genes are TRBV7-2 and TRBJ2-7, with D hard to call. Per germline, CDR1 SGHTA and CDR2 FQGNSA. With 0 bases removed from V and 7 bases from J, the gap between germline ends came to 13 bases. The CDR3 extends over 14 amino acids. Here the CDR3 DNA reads TGTGCCAGCAGCTTAGCGCGGTCCGTTGGGGAGCAGTACTTC. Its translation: CASSLARSVGEQYF.

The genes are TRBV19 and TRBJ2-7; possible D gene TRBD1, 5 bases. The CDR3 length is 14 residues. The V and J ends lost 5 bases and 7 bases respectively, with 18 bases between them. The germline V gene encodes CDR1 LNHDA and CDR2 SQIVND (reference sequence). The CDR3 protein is CASSEVLGVWEQYF. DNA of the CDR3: TGTGCCAGTAGTGAGGTCCTAGGGGTCTGGGAGCAGTACTTC. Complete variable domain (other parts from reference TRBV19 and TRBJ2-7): DGGITQSPKYLFRKEGQNVTLSCEQNLNHDAMYWYRQDPGQGLRLIYYSQIVNDFQKGDIAEGYSVSREKKESFPLTVTSAQKNPTAFYLCASSEVLGVWEQYFGPGTRLTVT.

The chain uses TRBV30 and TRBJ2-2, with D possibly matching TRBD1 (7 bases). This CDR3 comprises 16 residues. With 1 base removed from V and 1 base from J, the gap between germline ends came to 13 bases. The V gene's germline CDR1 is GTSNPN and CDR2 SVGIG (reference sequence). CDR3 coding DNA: TGTGCCTGGAGTGATCTCCAGGGGGGGAACACCGGGGAGCTGTTTTTT. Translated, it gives CAWSDLQGGNTGELFF.

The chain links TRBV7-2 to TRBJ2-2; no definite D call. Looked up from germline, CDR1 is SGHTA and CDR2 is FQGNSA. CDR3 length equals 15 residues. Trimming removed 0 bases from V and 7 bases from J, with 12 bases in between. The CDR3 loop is CASSLARGGGGELFF. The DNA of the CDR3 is TGTGCCAGCAGCTTAGCGAGAGGTGGCGGCGGGGAGCTGTTTTTT. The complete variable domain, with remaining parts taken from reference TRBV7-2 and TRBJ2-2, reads GAGVSQSPSNKVTEKGKDVELRCDPISGHTALYWYRQSLGQGLEFLIYFQGNSAPDKSGLPSDRFSAERTGGSVSTLTIQRTQQEDSAVYLCASSLARGGGGELFFGEGSRLTVL.